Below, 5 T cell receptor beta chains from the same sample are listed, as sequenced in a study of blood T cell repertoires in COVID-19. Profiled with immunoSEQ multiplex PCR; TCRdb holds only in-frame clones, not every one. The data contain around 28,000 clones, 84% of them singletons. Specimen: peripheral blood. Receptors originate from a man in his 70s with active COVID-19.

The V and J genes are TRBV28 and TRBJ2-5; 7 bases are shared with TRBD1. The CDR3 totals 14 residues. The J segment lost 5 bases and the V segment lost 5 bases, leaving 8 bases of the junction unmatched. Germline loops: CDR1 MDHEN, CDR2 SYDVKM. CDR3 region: CASSVQGRRETQYF. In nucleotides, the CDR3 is TGTGCCAGCAGTGTACAGGGGCGGCGCGAGACCCAGTACTTC.

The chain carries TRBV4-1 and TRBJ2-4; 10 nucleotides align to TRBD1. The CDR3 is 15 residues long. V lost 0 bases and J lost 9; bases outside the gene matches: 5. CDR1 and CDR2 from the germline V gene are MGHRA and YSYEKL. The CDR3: CASSQDRDRGTIQYF. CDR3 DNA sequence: TGCGCCAGCAGCCAAGATAGGGACAGGGGAACCATTCAGTACTTC.

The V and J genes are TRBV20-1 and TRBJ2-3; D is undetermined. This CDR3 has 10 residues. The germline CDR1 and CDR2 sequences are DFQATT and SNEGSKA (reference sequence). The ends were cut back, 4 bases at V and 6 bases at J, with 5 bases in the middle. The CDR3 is CSATLDTQYF. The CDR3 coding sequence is TGCAGTGCTACTTTGGATACGCAGTATTTT.

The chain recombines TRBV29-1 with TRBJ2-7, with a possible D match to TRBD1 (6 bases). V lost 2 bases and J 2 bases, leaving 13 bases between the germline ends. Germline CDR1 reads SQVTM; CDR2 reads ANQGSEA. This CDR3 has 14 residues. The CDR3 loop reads CSVEQDSLPYEQYF. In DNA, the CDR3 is TGCAGCGTTGAACAGGACAGCCTGCCCTACGAGCAGTACTTC.

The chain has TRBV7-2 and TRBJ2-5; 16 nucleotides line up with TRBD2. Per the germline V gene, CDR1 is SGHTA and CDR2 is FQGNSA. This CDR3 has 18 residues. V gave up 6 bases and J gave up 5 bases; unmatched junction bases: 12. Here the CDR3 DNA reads TGTGCCAGCAGTCTGACCGGGACTAGCGGGGGGGCCACCGAGACCCAGTACTTC. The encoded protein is CASSLTGTSGGATETQYF. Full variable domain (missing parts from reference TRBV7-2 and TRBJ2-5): GAGVSQSPSNKVTEKGKDVELRCDPISGHTALYWYRQSLGQGLEFLIYFQGNSAPDKSGLPSDRFSAERTGGSVSTLTIQRTQQEDSAVYLCASSLTGTSGGATETQYFGPGTRLLVL.